This T cell receptor (beta chain) appears in the sequencing data of a study of blood T cells in healthy people across ages. The study, taken as a whole, reports: No conclusive comparison of naive versus antigen-experienced cells was possible with unsorted PBMCs.

Turning to this clonotype: Antigen: not known. A much larger clone sits a single nucleotide away, making a read error possible.

Sample-barcoded 5' priming and a J-beta primer mix drove a second PCR of about 6 to 12 cycles. Tags on each cDNA molecule came from a template-switch adaptor with 12 random nucleotides. TCRdb re-derived calls from the 5' RACE reads in MiXCR, one entry per CDR3 protein. The sample holds 790,000 or so distinct CDR3 sequences; less than 60% are singletons and the top ten take 15% to 20%. Germline CDR1 SGHTA, CDR2 FQGNSA. The CDR3 consists of 16 residues. Sequences were obtained from blood. The source of this sequence is an elderly man in good health. J is TRBJ2-7 and V is TRBV7-2; possibly TRBD1 for D (6 bases). CDR3 bases: TGTGTCAGCAGCTTCGAAGTGGGGGCCCGAGGCGATACCCAGTACTTC. Amino acids: CVSSFEVGARGDTQYF.